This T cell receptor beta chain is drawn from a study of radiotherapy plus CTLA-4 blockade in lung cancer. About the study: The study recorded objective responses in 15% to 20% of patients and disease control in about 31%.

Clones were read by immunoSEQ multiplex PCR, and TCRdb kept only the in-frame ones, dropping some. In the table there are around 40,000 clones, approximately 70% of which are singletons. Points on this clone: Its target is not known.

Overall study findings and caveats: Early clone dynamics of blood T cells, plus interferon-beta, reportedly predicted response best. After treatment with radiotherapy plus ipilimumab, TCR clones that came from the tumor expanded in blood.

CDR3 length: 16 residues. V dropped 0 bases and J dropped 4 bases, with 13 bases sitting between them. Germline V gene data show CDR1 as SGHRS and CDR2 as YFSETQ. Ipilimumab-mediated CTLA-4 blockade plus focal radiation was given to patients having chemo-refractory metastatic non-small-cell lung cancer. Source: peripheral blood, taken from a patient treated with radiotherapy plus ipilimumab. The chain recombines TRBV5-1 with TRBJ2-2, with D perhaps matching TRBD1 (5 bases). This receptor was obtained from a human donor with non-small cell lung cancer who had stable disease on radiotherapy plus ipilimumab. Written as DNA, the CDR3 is TGCGCCAGCAGCTTGGATTCCAGGGCTCTCACCGGGGAGCTGTTTTTT. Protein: CASSLDSRALTGELFF.